Following are 15 T cell receptor beta chains from one sample sequenced in a study of PD-1 blockade in classical Hodgkin lymphoma. Brentuximab vedotin exposure varied, and every patient relapsed after autologous stem cell transplantation. TCRdb's table, derived via immunoSEQ multiplex PCR, lists solely in-frame clones and lacks some. Here the sample spans 70,000 or so clones, 71% being singletons. Sequencing was performed on peripheral blood mononuclear cells (PBMCs), taken before the second cycle of nivolumab. These receptor sequences come from a human donor with classical Hodgkin lymphoma.

This clone was observed a few times. This sequence joins TRBV6-5 and TRBJ2-7; no reliable D call. Germline CDR1 MNHEY, CDR2 SVGAGI. The CDR3 is made up of 14 amino acids. V was pared by 7 bases and J by 2 bases, with 15 bases between. The CDR3 spells CASTRDPATYEQYF. In DNA form, the CDR3 reads TGTGCCAGCACTCGAGACCCAGCGACCTACGAGCAGTACTTC.

In its sample, this clone ranks as medium-sized. This rearrangement joins TRBV11-3 to TRBJ2-7; 9 positions agree with TRBD2. The CDR3 contains 15 residues. The germline V gene encodes CDR1 SGHNT and CDR2 YENEEA. After removal of 5 bases from V and 7 bases from J, the junction contained 12 bases not matched to a gene. The CDR3 loop reads CASSQRLAAGDEQYF. Written as DNA, the CDR3 is TGTGCCAGCAGCCAAAGACTAGCGGCCGGGGATGAGCAGTACTTC.

This rearrangement joins TRBV29-1 to TRBJ2-3; D call uncertain. The germline gives CDR1 SQVTM, CDR2 ANQGSEA. The CDR3 is 13 amino acids. The V gene lost 3 bases and the J gene lost 0 bases, with 7 bases spanning the gap. CDR3 residues: CSVDGRSTDTQYF. Here the CDR3 DNA reads TGCAGCGTTGACGGCAGAAGCACAGATACGCAGTATTTT.

The gene calls are TRBV7-9 and TRBJ1-2; tentative D call: TRBD1 (5 bases). V was clipped by 5 bases and J by 0 bases, with 16 bases between them. The CDR3 is made up of 16 amino acids. CDR1 is SEHNR, CDR2 FQNEAQ, per germline (reference sequence). The CDR3 DNA reads as TGTGCCAGCAGCCCTTCGAGGGCAGGGCCTAACTATGGCTACACCTTC. Its translation: CASSPSRAGPNYGYTF.

For this clone: At the DNA level, this CDR3 is encoded by other sequences in the same sample as well. This sequence joins TRBV5-1 and TRBJ2-7; weak D call: TRBD2 (5 bases). The V end lost 3 bases, the J end lost 0 bases, and 10 bases lay between the germline ends. The CDR3 has 14 residues. Germline V lookup: CDR1 SGHRS, CDR2 YFSETQ. CDR3 sequence: CASSSFEGSYEQYF. The CDR3, as DNA: TGCGCCAGCAGCTCCTTCGAGGGCTCCTACGAGCAGTACTTC.

J is TRBJ2-5 and V is TRBV28, with TRBD2 identical over 9 bases. From germline, CDR1 is MDHEN and CDR2 SYDVKM. CDR3 length equals 16 residues. The V segment lost 6 bases and the J segment 3 bases; nucleotides outside the gene matches: 11. The CDR3 is CASSDRGAGGKETQYF. DNA for the CDR3: TGTGCCAGCAGCGATCGAGGGGCGGGGGGGAAAGAGACCCAGTACTTC.

This clone was seen more than once but under ten times. The V call is TRBV9, the J call TRBJ1-1; the D gene is possibly TRBD1 (5 bases). The CDR3 runs 14 residues. The ends were cut back, 0 bases at V and 8 bases at J, with 14 bases in the middle. Germline V lookup: CDR1 SGDLS, CDR2 YYNGEE. The CDR3 region has the DNA TGTGCCAGCAGCGTAGGCCCCGGGGGGGAAGAAGCTTTCTTT. Translated, it gives CASSVGPGGEEAFF.

The rearrangement joins TRBV28 to TRBJ1-2; 7 bases are a match to TRBD1. V lost 4 bases and J lost 4; bases outside the gene matches: 6. The CDR3 contains 14 residues. CDR1 is MDHEN, CDR2 SYDVKM, per germline. In DNA form, the CDR3 reads TGTGCCAGCAGTTATCAGACAGGGAGCTATGGCTACACCTTC. Its protein is CASSYQTGSYGYTF.

The chain recombines TRBV6-1 with TRBJ1-5, with a weak D call TRBD1 (5 bases). CDR1 and CDR2 from the germline V gene are MNHNS and SASEGT. The V end lost 4 bases, the J end lost 9 bases, and 19 bases lay between the germline ends. This CDR3 contains 15 residues. The CDR3 here is CASSVAGKVAGPQHF. As DNA, the CDR3 is TGTGCCAGCAGTGTGGCAGGGAAGGTGGCTGGGCCCCAGCATTTT.

The CDR3 sequence is CASSLVGNTGELFF. The CDR3 nucleotides read TGTGCCAGCAGCTTGGTCGGAAACACCGGGGAGCTGTTTTTT. This chain connects TRBV5-4 to TRBJ2-2; D is ambiguous. There are 14 residues in the CDR3. The V gene's germline CDR1 is SGHNT and CDR2 YYREEE (reference sequence). Trimming took off 0 bases at V and 2 bases at J, with 5 bases between the two ends.

The rearrangement uses TRBV2 and TRBJ1-1, with TRBD1 as a possible D gene (6 bases). The CDR3 is 15 amino acids. V was clipped by 6 bases and J by 1 base, with 15 bases between them. CDR1 and CDR2 from the germline V gene are SNHLY and FYNNEI. The CDR3 sequence is CASRISGAQNTEAFF. The DNA for the CDR3 is TGTGCCAGCAGGATATCGGGGGCTCAGAACACTGAAGCTTTCTTT.

The V call is TRBV7-4, the J call TRBJ2-7, with D possibly being TRBD1 (6 bases). This CDR3 contains 14 residues. The V and J ends lost 0 bases and 2 bases respectively, with 8 bases between them. Per the germline V gene, CDR1 is SGHVT and CDR2 is SQSDAQ. CDR3 loop: CASSLATGPYEQYF. Written as DNA, the CDR3 is TGTGCCAGCAGCTTAGCAACAGGGCCCTACGAGCAGTACTTC. The full variable domain, rest sourced from reference TRBV7-4 and TRBJ2-7, is GAGVSQSPRYKVAKRGRDVALRCDSISGHVTLYWYRQTLGQGSEVLTYSQSDAQRDKSGRPSGRFSAERPERSVSTLKIQRTEQGDSAVYLCASSLATGPYEQYFGPGTRLTVT.

CDR3 coding DNA: TGTGCCAGCAGCTTATACGGGGACAACTCTGGAAACACCATATATTTT. It encodes CASSLYGDNSGNTIYF. The chain recombines TRBV7-9 with TRBJ1-3, with D perhaps TRBD1 (6 bases). The CDR3 loop spans 16 amino acids. V lost 2 bases and J lost 0, with 11 bases in between. Germline lookup yields CDR1 SEHNR and CDR2 FQNEAQ (reference sequence).

The V call is TRBV7-2, the J call TRBJ1-1; 8 positions agree with TRBD1. The CDR3 has 13 amino acids. V trimming: 1 base; J trimming: 8 bases; junction bases outside the gene matches: 3. The germline V gene has CDR1 SGHTA and CDR2 FQGNSA. CDR3: CASSLEGTGEAFF. The CDR3 nucleotides read TGTGCCAGCAGCTTAGAAGGGACAGGAGAAGCTTTCTTT.

In its sample, this clone was seen once. The CDR3 protein is CASSEYATSGYEQYF. CDR3 in DNA: TGTGCCAGCAGTGAATACGCGACTAGCGGCTACGAGCAGTACTTC. The chain has TRBV25-1 and TRBJ2-7; 9 positions agree with TRBD2. CDR1 is MGHDK, CDR2 SYGVNS, per germline. This CDR3 is built from 15 residues. V gave up 0 bases and J gave up 3 bases; unmatched junction bases: 3.